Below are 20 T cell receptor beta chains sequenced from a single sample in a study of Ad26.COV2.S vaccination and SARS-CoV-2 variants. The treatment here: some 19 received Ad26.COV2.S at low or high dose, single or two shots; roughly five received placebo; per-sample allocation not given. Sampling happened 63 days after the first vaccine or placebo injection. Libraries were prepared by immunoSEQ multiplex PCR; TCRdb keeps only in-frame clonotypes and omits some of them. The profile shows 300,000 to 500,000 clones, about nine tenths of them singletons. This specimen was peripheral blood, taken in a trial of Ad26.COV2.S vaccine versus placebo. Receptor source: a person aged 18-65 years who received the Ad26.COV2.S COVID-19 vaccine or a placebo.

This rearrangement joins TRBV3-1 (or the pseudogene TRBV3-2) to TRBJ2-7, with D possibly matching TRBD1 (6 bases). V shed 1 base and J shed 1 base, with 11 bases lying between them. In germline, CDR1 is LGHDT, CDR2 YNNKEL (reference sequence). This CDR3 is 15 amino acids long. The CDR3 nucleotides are TGTGCCAGCAGCCAAGGGCAGGGGCCATCCTACGAGCAGTACTTC. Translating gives CASSQGQGPSYEQYF.

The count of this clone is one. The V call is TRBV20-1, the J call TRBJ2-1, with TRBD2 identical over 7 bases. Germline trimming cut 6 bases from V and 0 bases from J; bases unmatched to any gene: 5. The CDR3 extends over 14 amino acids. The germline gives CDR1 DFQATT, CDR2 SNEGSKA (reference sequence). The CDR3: CSASPGGSYNEQFF. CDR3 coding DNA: TGCAGTGCGAGTCCGGGGGGCTCCTACAATGAGCAGTTCTTC.

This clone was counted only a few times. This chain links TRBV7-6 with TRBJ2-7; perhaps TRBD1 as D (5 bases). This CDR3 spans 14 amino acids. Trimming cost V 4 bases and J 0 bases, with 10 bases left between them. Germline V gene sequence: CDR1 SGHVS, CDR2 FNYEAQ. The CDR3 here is CASSSVDSSYEQYF. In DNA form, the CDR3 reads TGTGCCAGCAGCTCCGTCGACAGCTCCTACGAGCAGTACTTC.

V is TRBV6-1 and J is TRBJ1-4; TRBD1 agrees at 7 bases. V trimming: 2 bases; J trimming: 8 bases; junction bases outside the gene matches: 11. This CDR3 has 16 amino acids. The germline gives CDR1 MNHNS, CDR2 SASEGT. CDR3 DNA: TGTGCCAGCAGTGAATCTGAGACAGGGCGGTGGGAAAAACTGTTTTTT. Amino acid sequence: CASSESETGRWEKLFF.

The CDR3 DNA is TGTGCCAGCAGCCGACGGACAGAACCTAATACTTCACCCCTCCACTTT. The encoded protein is CASSRRTEPNTSPLHF. The chain couples TRBV3-1 (or the pseudogene TRBV3-2) to TRBJ1-6; possible D gene TRBD1, 6 bases. Germline V gives CDR1 LGHDT, CDR2 YNNKEL (reference sequence). CDR3 length: 16 amino acids. V was cut by 4 bases and J by 9 bases, with 19 bases left in between.

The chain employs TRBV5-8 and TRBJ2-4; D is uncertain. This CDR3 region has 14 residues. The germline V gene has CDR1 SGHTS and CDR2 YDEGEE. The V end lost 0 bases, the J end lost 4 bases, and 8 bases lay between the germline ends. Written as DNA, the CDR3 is TGTGCCAGCAGCTTGGAATGGGGAAAAAACATTCAGTACTTC. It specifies CASSLEWGKNIQYF.

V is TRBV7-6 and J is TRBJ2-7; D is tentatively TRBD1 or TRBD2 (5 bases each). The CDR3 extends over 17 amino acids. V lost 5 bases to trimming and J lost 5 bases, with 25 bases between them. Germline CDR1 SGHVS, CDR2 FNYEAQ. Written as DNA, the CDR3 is TGTGCCAGCAGCCCCACCCTGGGACCGGCCATAGGAAACGAGCAGTACTTC. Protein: CASSPTLGPAIGNEQYF.

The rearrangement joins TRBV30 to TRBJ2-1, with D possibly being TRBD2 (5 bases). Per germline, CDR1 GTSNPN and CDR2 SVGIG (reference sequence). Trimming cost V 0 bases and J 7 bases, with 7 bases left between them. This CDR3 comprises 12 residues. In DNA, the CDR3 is TGTGCCTGGAGTGTCGGGGAAAATGAGCAGTTCTTC. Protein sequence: CAWSVGENEQFF.

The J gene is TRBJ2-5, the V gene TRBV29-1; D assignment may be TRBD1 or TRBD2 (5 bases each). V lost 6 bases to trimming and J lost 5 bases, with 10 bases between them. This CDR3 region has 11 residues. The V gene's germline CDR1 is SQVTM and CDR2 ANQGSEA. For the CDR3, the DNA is TGCAGCGTCCGAGAGGGGGAGACCCAGTACTTC. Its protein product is CSVREGETQYF.

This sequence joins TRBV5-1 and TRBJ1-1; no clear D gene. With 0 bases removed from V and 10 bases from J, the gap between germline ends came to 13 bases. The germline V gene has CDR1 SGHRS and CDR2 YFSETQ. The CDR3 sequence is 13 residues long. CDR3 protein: CASSLAPVDRAFF. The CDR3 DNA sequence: TGCGCCAGCAGCTTGGCCCCGGTCGATCGAGCTTTCTTT.

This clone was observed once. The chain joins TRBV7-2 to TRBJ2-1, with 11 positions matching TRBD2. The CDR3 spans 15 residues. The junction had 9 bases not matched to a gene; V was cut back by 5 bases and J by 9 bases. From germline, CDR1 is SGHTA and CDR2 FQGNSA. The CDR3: CASSESSGGALEQFF. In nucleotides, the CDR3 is TGTGCCAGCAGCGAGAGTAGCGGGGGGGCTCTTGAGCAGTTCTTC.

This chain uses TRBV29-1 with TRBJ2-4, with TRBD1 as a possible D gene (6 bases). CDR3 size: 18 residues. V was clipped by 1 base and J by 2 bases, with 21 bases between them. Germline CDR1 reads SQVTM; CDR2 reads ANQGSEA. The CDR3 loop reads CSVEVRGFYSSTKNIQYF. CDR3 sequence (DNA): TGCAGCGTTGAAGTCAGGGGCTTTTATTCCTCGACCAAAAACATTCAGTACTTC.

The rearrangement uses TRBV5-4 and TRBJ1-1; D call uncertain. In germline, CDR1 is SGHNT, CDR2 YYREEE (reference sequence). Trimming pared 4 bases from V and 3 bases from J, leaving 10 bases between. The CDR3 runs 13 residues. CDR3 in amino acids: CASSPPGDTEAFF. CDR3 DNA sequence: TGTGCCAGCAGCCCTCCTGGGGACACTGAAGCTTTCTTT.

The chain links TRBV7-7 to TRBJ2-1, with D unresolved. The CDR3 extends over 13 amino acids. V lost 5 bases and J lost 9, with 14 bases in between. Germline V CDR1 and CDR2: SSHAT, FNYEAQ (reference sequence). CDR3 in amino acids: CASSAHKEGEQFF. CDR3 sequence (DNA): TGTGCCAGCAGCGCCCACAAGGAAGGTGAGCAGTTCTTC.

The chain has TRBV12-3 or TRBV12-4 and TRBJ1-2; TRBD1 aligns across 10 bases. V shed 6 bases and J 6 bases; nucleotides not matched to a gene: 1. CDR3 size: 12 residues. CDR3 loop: CASRGQGNGYTF. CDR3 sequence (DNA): TGTGCCAGCAGGGGACAGGGGAATGGCTACACCTTC.

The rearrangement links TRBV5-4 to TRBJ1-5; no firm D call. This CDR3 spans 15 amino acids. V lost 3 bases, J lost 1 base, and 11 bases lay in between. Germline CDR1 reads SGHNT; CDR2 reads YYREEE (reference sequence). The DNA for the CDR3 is TGTGCCAGCAGCTCCTCGAGGACCAGCAATCAGCCCCAGCATTTT. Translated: CASSSSRTSNQPQHF.

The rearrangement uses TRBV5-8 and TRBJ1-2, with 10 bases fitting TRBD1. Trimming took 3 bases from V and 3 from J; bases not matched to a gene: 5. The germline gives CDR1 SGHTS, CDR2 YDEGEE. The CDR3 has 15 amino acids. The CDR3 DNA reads TGTGCCAGCAGCTGGGACAGGGGTGGAGACTATGGCTACACCTTC. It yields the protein CASSWDRGGDYGYTF.

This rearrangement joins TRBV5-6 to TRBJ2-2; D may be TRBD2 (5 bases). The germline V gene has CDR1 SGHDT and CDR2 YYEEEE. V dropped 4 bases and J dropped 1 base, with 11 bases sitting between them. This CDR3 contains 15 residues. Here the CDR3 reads CASSQDFLNTGELFF. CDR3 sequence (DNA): TGTGCCAGCAGCCAGGACTTCTTGAACACCGGGGAGCTGTTTTTT.

CDR3 protein: CSASYNLNYGYTF. The CDR3 DNA sequence: TGCAGTGCTAGTTACAACCTTAACTATGGCTACACCTTC. This chain uses TRBV20-1 with TRBJ1-2; D is unclear. V lost 3 bases to trimming and J lost 1 base, with 9 bases between them. CDR1 DFQATT and CDR2 SNEGSKA come from the germline V gene (reference sequence). This CDR3 comprises 13 residues.

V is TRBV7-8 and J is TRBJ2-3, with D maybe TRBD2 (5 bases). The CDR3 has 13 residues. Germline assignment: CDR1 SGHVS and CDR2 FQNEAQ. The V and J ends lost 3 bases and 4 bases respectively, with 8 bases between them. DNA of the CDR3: TGTGCCAGCAGCTTCTCCGGGGCAGATACGCAGTATTTT. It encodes CASSFSGADTQYF.